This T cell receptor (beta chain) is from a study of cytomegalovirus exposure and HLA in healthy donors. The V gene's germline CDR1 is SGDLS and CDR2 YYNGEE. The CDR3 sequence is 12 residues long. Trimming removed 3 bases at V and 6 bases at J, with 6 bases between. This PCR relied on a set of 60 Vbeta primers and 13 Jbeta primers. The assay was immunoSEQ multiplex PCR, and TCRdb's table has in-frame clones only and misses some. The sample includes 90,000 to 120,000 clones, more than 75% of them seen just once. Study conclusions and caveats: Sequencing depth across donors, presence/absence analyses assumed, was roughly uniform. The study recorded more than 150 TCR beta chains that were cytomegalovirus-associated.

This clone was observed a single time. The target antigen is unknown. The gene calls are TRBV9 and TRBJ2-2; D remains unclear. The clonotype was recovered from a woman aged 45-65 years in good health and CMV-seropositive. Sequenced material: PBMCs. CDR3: CASSGRPGELFF. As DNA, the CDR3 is TGTGCCAGCAGCGGTCGTCCCGGGGAGCTGTTTTTT.